The 23 T cell receptor beta chains reported below all come from one sample, sequenced in a study of shared clonotypes between healthy human individuals. Naivety among CD8 cells was defined by CD45RO negativity and positive CCR7 selection, thereby excluding terminally differentiated effector memory CD45RA+ cells. The protocol was immunoSEQ multiplex PCR, while the TCRdb copy is restricted to in-frame clones and leaves out a portion. The sample has about 2.1 million clones; 85% to 95% are singletons. Sequenced input: naive CD8+ T cells from PBMCs. The receptors come from a man aged 18 to 30 in good health. Some clones in this sample may be carry-over from other donors' samples.

The chain couples TRBV15 to TRBJ1-4; TRBD1 agrees at 7 bases. Trimming cost V 0 bases and J 6 bases; bases outside gene matches: 10. This CDR3 comprises 17 residues. Germline V gives CDR1 LNHNV, CDR2 YYDKDF (reference sequence). The CDR3 DNA sequence: TGTGCCACCAGCAGAGATGAGACAGGGATTCTCGATGAAAAACTGTTTTTT. This sequence encodes CATSRDETGILDEKLFF.

The V and J genes are TRBV4-1 and TRBJ2-7; D is undetermined. The V end lost 4 bases, the J end lost 3 bases, and 16 bases lay between the germline ends. CDR3 size: 15 residues. CDR1 and CDR2 (germline): MGHRA, YSYEKL. Here the CDR3 DNA reads TGCGCCAGCAGCCCTGATGGGGTGACCGGCTACGAGCAGTACTTC. It yields the protein CASSPDGVTGYEQYF.

The chain combines TRBV19 with TRBJ2-7; D call uncertain. Deletions cut 5 bases from V and 6 bases from J, with 17 bases between. Germline V lookup: CDR1 LNHDA, CDR2 SQIVND (reference sequence). This CDR3 spans 14 amino acids. As DNA, the CDR3 is TGTGCCAGTAGTCCGTCGGGTCTGACGGGCGAGCAGTACTTC. It yields the protein CASSPSGLTGEQYF.

Only one count was recorded for this clone. The chain links TRBV6-5 to TRBJ1-2; unclear D gene. Deletions cut 0 bases from V and 12 bases from J, with 14 bases between. The CDR3 contains 13 residues. Germline V gene lookup returns CDR1 MNHEY and CDR2 SVGAGI. The CDR3 is CASSYSPSRADTF. The CDR3 DNA reads as TGTGCCAGCAGTTACTCCCCCAGCCGCGCTGACACCTTC.

This chain joins TRBV12-5 and TRBJ2-7; TRBD1 agrees at 8 bases. The CDR3 has 14 residues. The germline CDR1 and CDR2 sequences are LGHNT and FRNRAP. The V segment lost 5 bases and the J segment 6 bases; nucleotides outside the gene matches: 9. CDR3 nucleotide sequence: TGTGCTAGTGGTCATGGCGGACAGGGCGGCGAGCAGTACTTC. Its translation is CASGHGGQGGEQYF.

As regards this clone: The CDR3 end shows no conserved phenylalanine or tryptophan, and so a read error is likely. The limits of the CDR3 on the DNA are not certain, so only TCRdb's listed CDR3 is given. V gene TRBV28 combines with J gene TRBJ1-2; TRBD1 is taken as the D call from the table, unchecked against the DNA. The CDR3 is 13 residues long, counting both termini. Germline CDR1 MDHEN, CDR2 SYDVKM. CDR3 region: CASSPRGGQGLLA.

This rearrangement joins TRBV29-1 to TRBJ1-2; tentatively, D is TRBD1 (5 bases). The CDR3 is made up of 13 amino acids. Per the germline V gene, CDR1 is SQVTM and CDR2 is ANQGSEA. Trimming removed 7 bases from V and 6 bases from J, with 18 bases in between. DNA for the CDR3: TGCAGCGCACTTGGGGGGGGATCGGATGGCTACACCTTC. This encodes CSALGGGSDGYTF.

About this clone: The same CDR3 also results from other DNA sequences found in this sample. This chain uses TRBV14 with TRBJ2-7; TRBD1 aligns across 7 bases. V shed 1 base and J 3 bases; nucleotides not matched to a gene: 3. The germline CDR1 and CDR2 sequences are SGHDN and FVKESK. This CDR3 has 14 residues. Written as DNA, the CDR3 is TGTGCCAGCAGCCAAGGGACAGGCCTCTACGAGCAGTACTTC. This sequence encodes CASSQGTGLYEQYF.

This clone was counted a few times. The chain has TRBV7-7 and TRBJ2-1; unclear D gene. In germline, CDR1 is SSHAT, CDR2 FNYEAQ (reference sequence). V gave up 5 bases and J gave up 4 bases, with 6 bases separating them. The length of the CDR3 is 12 residues. The CDR3 spells CASSHEYNEQFF. The CDR3 nucleotides read TGTGCCAGCAGCCACGAGTACAATGAGCAGTTCTTC.

This chain connects TRBV10-3 to TRBJ1-4; TRBD1 aligns across 7 bases. Germline loops: CDR1 ENHRY, CDR2 SYGVKD. The CDR3 has 17 residues. V was clipped by 2 bases and J by 2 bases; unmatched bases: 8. In nucleotides, the CDR3 is TGTGCCATCAGTGAGCGAGGGGGCGTAGGTACTAATGAAAAACTGTTTTTT. The encoded protein is CAISERGGVGTNEKLFF.

CDR3 coding DNA: TGTGCCAGCAGCAAATTGGGGAACACTGAAGCTTTCTTT. The encoded protein is CASSKLGNTEAFF. V gene TRBV6-5 combines with J gene TRBJ1-1, with D unclear. Germline V lookup: CDR1 MNHEY, CDR2 SVGAGI. Deletions cut 6 bases from V and 1 base from J, with 9 bases between. The CDR3 loop spans 13 amino acids.

Regarding this clone: The identical CDR3 is also encoded by other nucleotide sequences in the sample. The gene calls are TRBV4-3 and TRBJ2-1; TRBD2 matches 10 bases. The germline gives CDR1 LGHNA, CDR2 YSLEER. The CDR3 totals 15 residues. After removal of 4 bases from V and 4 bases from J, the junction contained 4 bases not matched to a gene. CDR3 protein: CASSPGLAVYNEQFF. The CDR3 DNA is TGCGCCAGCAGCCCTGGACTAGCGGTATACAATGAGCAGTTCTTC.

The chain has TRBV28 and TRBJ2-1, with TRBD1 matching over 9 bases. Germline V gene lookup returns CDR1 MDHEN and CDR2 SYDVKM. The CDR3 is made up of 16 amino acids. Trimming took 6 bases from V and 9 from J; bases not matched to a gene: 15. As DNA, the CDR3 is TGTGCCAGCAGAGCCTCCGGGACAGGGTGGGACAGTGAGCAGTTCTTC. Amino acids: CASRASGTGWDSEQFF.

This rearrangement joins TRBV11-2 to TRBJ2-7; D gene ambiguous. V was cut by 0 bases and J by 4 bases, with 13 bases left in between. Germline values: CDR1 SGHAT, CDR2 FQNNGV. CDR3 length equals 15 residues. CDR3 protein: CASSLDAETRYEQYF. CDR3 DNA: TGTGCCAGCAGCTTAGATGCCGAGACACGTTACGAGCAGTACTTC.

As for this clone: Other DNA sequences in the same sample also yield this CDR3. The genes are TRBV6-5 and TRBJ2-1; D might be TRBD2 (6 bases). The germline V gene encodes CDR1 MNHEY and CDR2 SVGAGI. The CDR3 spans 14 residues. Between the trimmed V and J ends, which lost 9 bases and 0 bases, there was a span of 12 bases. CDR3 sequence (DNA): TGTGCCAGTTCTCGGGGGAGCTCCTACAATGAGCAGTTCTTC. Protein sequence: CASSRGSSYNEQFF.

The chain uses TRBV10-3 and TRBJ2-5, with D unclear. V lost 3 bases and J lost 0, with 11 bases in between. Germline V gene data show CDR1 as ENHRY and CDR2 as SYGVKD. The CDR3 extends over 15 amino acids. The CDR3 sequence is CAISDFTENQETQYF. CDR3 coding DNA: TGTGCCATCAGTGACTTCACAGAGAACCAAGAGACCCAGTACTTC.

CDR3 DNA sequence: TGTGCCAGCAGCCCCGGCCGTGAAGCTTTCTTT. This gives the protein CASSPGREAFF. The chain recombines TRBV7-9 with TRBJ1-1, with D uncertain. The CDR3 contains 11 residues. The V end lost 5 bases, the J end lost 7 bases, and 8 bases lay between the germline ends. The germline CDR1 and CDR2 sequences are SEHNR and FQNEAQ (reference sequence).

The gene calls are TRBV7-2 and TRBJ2-3, with 9 bases matching TRBD2. CDR3 length equals 14 residues. Trimming removed 3 bases from V and 5 bases from J; junction bases left unmatched: 3. Germline CDR1 reads SGHTA; CDR2 reads FQGNSA. The CDR3 loop reads CASSFGLAKDTQYF. The CDR3 DNA sequence: TGTGCCAGCAGCTTCGGACTAGCGAAAGATACGCAGTATTTT.

V usage is TRBV4-1 and J usage is TRBJ1-2, with a tentative D call TRBD1 (5 bases). This CDR3 spans 15 amino acids. V was trimmed by 1 base and J by 2 bases, leaving 11 bases between them. Germline V lookup: CDR1 MGHRA, CDR2 YSYEKL. The CDR3 DNA sequence: TGCGCCAGCAGCCAAGTCGGGACGGGAAACTATGGCTACACCTTC. Protein sequence: CASSQVGTGNYGYTF.

The CDR3 DNA sequence: TGTGCCAGCAGTTACGGGGGAACCAACTATGGCTACACCTTC. The encoded protein is CASSYGGTNYGYTF. The genes are TRBV6-5 and TRBJ1-2; a weak D match, TRBD1 (5 bases). Germline CDR1 reads MNHEY; CDR2 reads SVGAGI. V gave up 2 bases and J gave up 2 bases, with 9 bases separating them. The CDR3 consists of 14 residues.

The genes are TRBV7-8 and TRBJ2-3; 8 bases are shared with TRBD2. V was clipped by 0 bases and J by 2 bases; unmatched bases: 10. Germline V gene sequence: CDR1 SGHVS, CDR2 FQNEAQ. The CDR3 is made up of 18 amino acids. CDR3 in DNA: TGTGCCAGCAGCTTAGCGCTGAGGACTAGCCTTGCCACAGATACGCAGTATTTT. Its translation: CASSLALRTSLATDTQYF.

The table lists this clone with a count of one. V usage is TRBV19 and J usage is TRBJ2-6, with 7 bases aligning to TRBD1. This CDR3 is 17 amino acids long. Germline V gives CDR1 LNHDA, CDR2 SQIVND (reference sequence). Trimming cost V 6 bases and J 0 bases; bases outside gene matches: 8. The CDR3 protein is CASSYTGVSSGANVLTF. CDR3 DNA sequence: TGTGCCAGTAGCTATACAGGGGTTTCCTCTGGGGCCAACGTCCTGACTTTC. Together with reference TRBV19 and TRBJ2-6, the CDR3 gives the full variable domain: DGGITQSPKYLFRKEGQNVTLSCEQNLNHDAMYWYRQDPGQGLRLIYYSQIVNDFQKGDIAEGYSVSREKKESFPLTVTSAQKNPTAFYLCASSYTGVSSGANVLTFGAGSRLTVL.

The chain links TRBV28 to TRBJ1-3; D is undetermined. Germline CDR1 is MDHEN and CDR2 is SYDVKM. There are 15 residues in the CDR3. V was shortened by 2 bases and J by 4 bases, with 12 bases between the two germline ends. CDR3 residues: CASSLGVNQGNTIYF. CDR3 coding DNA: TGTGCCAGCAGTTTAGGAGTCAATCAAGGAAACACCATATATTTT.